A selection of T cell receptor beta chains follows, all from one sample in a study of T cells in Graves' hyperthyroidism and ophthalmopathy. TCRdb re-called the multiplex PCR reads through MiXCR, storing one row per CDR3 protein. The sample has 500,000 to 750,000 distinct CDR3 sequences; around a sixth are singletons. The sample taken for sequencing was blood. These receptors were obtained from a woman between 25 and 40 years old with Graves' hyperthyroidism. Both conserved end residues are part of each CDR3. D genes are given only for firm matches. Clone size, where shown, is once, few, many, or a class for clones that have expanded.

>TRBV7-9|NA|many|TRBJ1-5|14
CASSLSGEGQPQHF
TGTGCCAGCAGCTTATCCGGGGAGGGTCAGCCCCAGCATTTT
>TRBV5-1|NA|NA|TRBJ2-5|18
CASSAGVRRDTFQETQYF
TGCGCCAGCAGCGCAGGGGTTCGTCGGGACACCTTTCAAGAGACCCAGTACTTC
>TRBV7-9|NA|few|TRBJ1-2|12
CASSATEGGYTF
TGTGCCAGCAGCGCGACAGAGGGTGGCTACACCTTC
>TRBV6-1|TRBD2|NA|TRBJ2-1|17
CASSEALRLAGGNEQFF
TGTGCCAGCAGTGAAGCGCTGAGACTAGCGGGGGGGAATGAGCAGTTCTTC
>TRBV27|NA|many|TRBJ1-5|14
CASSLAAGNQPQHF
TGTGCCAGCAGTTTGGCGGCGGGGAATCAGCCCCAGCATTTT
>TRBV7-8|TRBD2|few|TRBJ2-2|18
CASSFWDSGSRNTGELFF
TGTGCCAGCAGCTTTTGGGATAGCGGGAGCCGGAACACCGGGGAGCTGTTTTTT
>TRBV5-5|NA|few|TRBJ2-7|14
CASSSQDSFYEQYF
TGTGCCAGCAGCTCGCAGGACAGCTTCTACGAGCAGTACTTC
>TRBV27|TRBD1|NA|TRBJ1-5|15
CASSWTGTANQPQHF
TGTGCCAGCAGTTGGACGGGGACAGCCAATCAGCCCCAGCATTTT
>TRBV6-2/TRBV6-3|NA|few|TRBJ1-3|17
CASSYSSGKLSGNTIYF
TGTGCCAGCAGTTACTCGAGTGGTAAACTCTCTGGAAACACCATATATTTT
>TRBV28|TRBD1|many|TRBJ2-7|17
CASSLYGKIQGAHEQYF
TGTGCCAGCAGTTTATACGGGAAAATACAGGGGGCTCACGAGCAGTACTTC
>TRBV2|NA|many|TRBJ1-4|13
CASADHRREKLFF
TGTGCCAGTGCGGACCATCGGCGTGAAAAACTGTTTTTT
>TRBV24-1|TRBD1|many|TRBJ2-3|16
CATSEPGTGRPDTQYF
TGTGCCACCAGTGAACCCGGGACAGGACGTCCAGATACGCAGTATTTT
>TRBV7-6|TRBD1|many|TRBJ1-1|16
CASSLGQGEKDTEAFF
TGTGCCAGCAGCTTAGGACAGGGGGAGAAGGACACTGAAGCTTTCTTT